The 21 T cell receptor beta chains in this list originate from one sample, sequenced in a study of tumor and adjacent non-tumor tissue in lung cancer. This sample's RNA came from whole unsorted tissue. This non-tumor lung sample came from over 3 cm beyond the tumor edge. The library came from three nested PCR rounds adapted from ARM-PCR protocols. TCRdb used MiXCR to reprocess the multiplex PCR reads, holding one entry per CDR3 protein. Among 65,000 to 85,000 distinct CDR3 sequences listed, around 80% were seen once. The sequencing sample was made of distant non-tumor lung tissue. The receptors stem from a man in his sixties with non-small cell lung cancer.

This clonotype is medium-sized (0.01 to 0.1%) by share. This sequence joins TRBV29-1 and TRBJ2-1, with D perhaps assigned TRBD1 or TRBD2 (5 bases each). From germline, CDR1 is SQVTM and CDR2 ANQGSEA. CDR3 length equals 13 residues. Trimming took off 7 bases at V and 8 bases at J, with 18 bases between the two ends. The chain's CDR3 is CSAPGTLGDEQFF. The CDR3 nucleotides are TGCAGCGCACCCGGGACGTTGGGTGATGAGCAGTTCTTC.

This clonotype was detected once. The J gene is TRBJ2-7, the V gene TRBV20-1; D not resolved. Germline V gene data show CDR1 as DFQATT and CDR2 as SNEGSKA (reference sequence). The CDR3 is 11 amino acids. The CDR3 DNA sequence: TGCACTGTAGTTAGCTGGTACGAGCAGTACTTC. This encodes CTVVSWYEQYF.

This clonotype appeared many times. This CDR3 reads CASSFSLGGTAKLFF. The DNA for the CDR3 is TGTGCCAGCAGCTTCTCCCTTGGGGGAACCGCAAAACTGTTTTTT. The genes are TRBV11-2 and TRBJ1-4; a possible D gene is TRBD1 (5 bases). CDR1 is SGHAT and CDR2 is FQNNGV in the germline V gene. The CDR3 loop spans 15 amino acids. The ends were cut back, 3 bases at V and 10 bases at J, with 18 bases in the middle. The full variable domain, its missing parts supplied by reference TRBV11-2 and TRBJ1-4, is EAGVAQSPRYKIIEKRQSVAFWCNPISGHATLYWYQQILGQGPKLLIQFQNNGVVDDSQLPKDRFSAERLKGVDSTLKIQPAKLEDSAVYLCASSFSLGGTAKLFFGSGTQLSVL.

A note on this clonotype: This sequence may be a read error, since a much larger clone differs from it by one base. This chain joins TRBV20-1 and TRBJ2-1; 7 nucleotides agree with TRBD2. The CDR3 consists of 14 residues. The ends lost 6 bases at V and 7 bases at J; junction bases unmatched: 12. Germline-derived CDR1 and CDR2 are DFQATT and SNEGSKA (reference sequence). In DNA, the CDR3 is TGCAGTGCCTCCGAAGGACTAGTGTCGAATGAGCAGTTCTTC. Its protein is CSASEGLVSNEQFF.

This clonotype was seen a handful of times. An end of the junction differs from the germline gene, which may be a read error. CDR3 DNA: TGTGCCAACAGTTTCGGGACAGGGCGAAATTCACCCCTCCACTTT. The encoded protein is CANSFGTGRNSPLHF. The chain has TRBV25-1 and TRBJ1-6; 9 bases are a match to TRBD1. The CDR3 length is 15 residues. Germline-derived CDR1 and CDR2 are MGHDK and SYGVNS.

This clonotype was picked up many times. The CDR3 protein is CASSSDLPEAFF. In DNA form, the CDR3 reads TGTGCCAGCAGTTCGGACTTGCCTGAAGCTTTCTTT. The rearrangement links TRBV6-2 or TRBV6-3 to TRBJ1-1; no reliable D call. The CDR3 totals 12 residues. Trimming left V 4 bases short and J 6 bases short, with 9 bases between. The V gene's germline CDR1 is MNHEY and CDR2 SVGEGT.

To note about this clonotype: One end of the junction is discordant with germline, which a read error may explain. The chain recombines TRBV30 with TRBJ2-2; D might be TRBD2 (5 bases). Germline CDR1 and CDR2: GTSNPN and SVGIG (reference sequence). This CDR3 is built from 13 residues. DNA of the CDR3: TGTGCCTGGAGTGTAGTGGGAGCCGGGGAGTTGTTTTTT. It codes for CAWSVVGAGELFF.

Only a few counts were recorded for this clonotype. This could be a read error, since a much larger clone is one nucleotide away. J is TRBJ2-6 and V is TRBV28, with D possibly TRBD1 on 6 matching bases. Germline CDR1 MDHEN, CDR2 SYDVKM. The CDR3 runs to 15 residues. CDR3 loop: CASSWDTSGANILTF. The CDR3 coding sequence is TGTGCCAGCAGTTGGGACACCTCTGGGGCCAACATCCTGACTTTC.

Comments on this clonotype: The junction and the germline gene differ at one end; a read error may be behind it. The V call is TRBV4-1, the J call TRBJ2-7; 8 nucleotides agree with TRBD1. The CDR3 covers 17 residues. The V gene's germline CDR1 is MGHRA and CDR2 YSYEKL. The CDR3 spells CSSSQLPGGASLCEQYF. CDR3 DNA: TGCTCCAGCAGCCAATTGCCAGGGGGCGCTTCTCTGTGCGAGCAGTACTTC.

This clonotype was picked up a small number of times. One base away lies a much larger clone, so this may be a sequencing read error. The V and J genes are TRBV28 and TRBJ1-4; TRBD1 is a possible D gene (5 bases). CDR3 length equals 14 residues. Germline loops: CDR1 MDHEN, CDR2 SYDVKM. The CDR3 sequence is CVSSSGTENEKLFF. In nucleotides, the CDR3 is TGTGTCAGCAGTTCCGGGACGGAAAATGAAAAACTGTTTTTT.

This clonotype was seen repeatedly, ten times or more. The chain recombines TRBV20-1 with TRBJ2-1, with 7 bases matching TRBD2. The CDR3 has 15 residues. The V gene's germline CDR1 is DFQATT and CDR2 SNEGSKA (reference sequence). Trimming cost V 0 bases and J 4 bases; bases outside gene matches: 6. CDR3 sequence: CSARDHLADYNEQFF. CDR3 nucleotide sequence: TGCAGTGCTAGAGATCATCTAGCGGATTACAATGAGCAGTTCTTC.

Concerning this clonotype: A read error may produce the germline difference seen at one junction end. J is TRBJ1-2 and V is TRBV6-5, with D perhaps matching TRBD1 (5 bases). Looked up from germline, CDR1 is MNHEY and CDR2 is SVGAGI. This CDR3 has 17 residues. The CDR3 spells CAGSRTLLTVGDYGYTF. DNA of the CDR3: TGTGCCGGCAGCCGGACACTACTGACAGTGGGGGACTATGGCTACACCTTC.

This clonotype has more than one count but fewer than ten. A read error may be the cause here, since a much bigger clone is one base away. The genes are TRBV13 and TRBJ2-3, with unresolved D. This CDR3 spans 15 amino acids. CDR1 is PRHDT and CDR2 is FYEKMQ in the germline V gene (reference sequence). This chain's CDR3 is CVTLDGLIDVDTQYF. Written as DNA, the CDR3 is TGTGTCACCCTCGACGGCCTGATAGATGTCGATACGCAGTATTTT.

This clonotype came up a few times. The chain is built from TRBV13 and TRBJ2-3, with D possibly being TRBD1 or TRBD2 (5 bases each). The CDR3 has 15 amino acids. The V gene's germline CDR1 is PRHDT and CDR2 FYEKMQ (reference sequence). CDR3 residues: CVNSLARQNTDTQYF. CDR3 coding DNA: TGTGTCAATAGCTTAGCGAGACAGAACACAGATACGCAGTATTTT.

Notes on this clonotype: A single base separates this from a much larger clone, so it may be a read error. The V gene is TRBV28, the J gene TRBJ2-1; 12 bases map to TRBD2. Germline V CDR1 and CDR2: MDHEN, SYDVKM. CDR3 length: 16 amino acids. This chain's CDR3 is CDSSFLAGGPINEQFF. As DNA, the CDR3 is TGTGACAGCAGTTTTCTAGCGGGAGGGCCGATAAATGAGCAGTTCTTC.

Turning to this clonotype: This may be a read error: a much more frequent sequence differs by one nucleotide. As the CDR3 is not closed by the conserved phenylalanine or tryptophan, this likely results from a read error. The rearrangement uses TRBV20-1 and TRBJ2-7, with TRBD1 matching over 10 bases. This CDR3 has 14 residues. Germline CDR1 and CDR2: DFQATT and SNEGSKA (reference sequence). The CDR3 coding sequence is TGCAGGATGGGTACCGGGACAGGGGAATACGAGCAGTACATC. This encodes CRMGTGTGEYEQYI.

The chain uses TRBV6-5 and TRBJ2-7; no reliable D call. The CDR3 is made up of 14 amino acids. Germline V gene sequence: CDR1 MNHEY, CDR2 SVGAGI. The CDR3 loop is CVNSTYTGPYEQYF. DNA for the CDR3: TGTGTCAACAGTACTTATACCGGACCCTACGAGCAGTACTTC.

Many counts were recorded for this clonotype. The chain employs TRBV2 and TRBJ1-1, with TRBD1 matching over 7 bases. Germline V gene data show CDR1 as SNHLY and CDR2 as FYNNEI. The trim removed 6 bases at V and 1 base at J, leaving 2 bases unmatched. The CDR3 runs to 13 residues. CDR3 in DNA: TGTGCCAGCAGCAGGGGGGAGAACACTGAAGCTTTCTTT. It encodes CASSRGENTEAFF.

Notes on this clonotype: The germline gene is not matched at one end of the junction; a read error may be the cause. The rearrangement links TRBV12-3 or TRBV12-4 to TRBJ2-1; 16 bases agree with TRBD2. The length of the CDR3 is 15 residues. CDR3 DNA: TGTGTCAACACCCCGGGACTAGCGGGGGGGCATGATCAGTTCTTC. It specifies CVNTPGLAGGHDQFF.

This clonotype was recorded only once. A read error may produce the germline difference seen at one junction end. The chain carries TRBV7-8 and TRBJ1-1; D is uncertain. The CDR3 runs to 13 residues. Germline V CDR1 and CDR2: SGHVS, FQNEAQ. The CDR3 reads CASSSSPRVLDLF. DNA of the CDR3: TGTGCCAGCAGCTCCTCTCCTCGAGTGCTAGATCTCTTT. Complete variable domain (other parts from reference TRBV7-8 and TRBJ1-1): GAGVSQSPRYKVAKRGQDVALRCDPISGHVSLFWYQQALGQGPEFLTYFQNEAQLDKSGLPSDRFFAERPEGSVSTLKIQRTQQEDSAVYLCASSSSPRVLDLFGQGTRLTVV.

The rearrangement joins TRBV28 to TRBJ2-1, with 7 nucleotides matching TRBD2. Germline-derived CDR1 and CDR2 are MDHEN and SYDVKM. V dropped 10 bases and J dropped 6; count of bases not matched to a gene: 9. The CDR3 consists of 13 residues. The CDR3 nucleotides read TGTGCCAACAGGCGGGGGATGTGCAATGAGCAGTTCTTC. Translating it yields CANRRGMCNEQFF.